The next 25 T cell receptor beta chains were all read from a single sample in a study of cytomegalovirus exposure and HLA in healthy donors. PCR used 60 Vbeta primers and 13 Jbeta primers. Produced via immunoSEQ multiplex PCR; TCRdb's table is partial and in-frame only. This sample has 110,000 or so clones, with more than 60% found just once. Specimen: PBMCs. These receptors originate from a female donor in good health and CMV-seronegative.

This clone showed up just once. This rearrangement joins TRBV6-1 to TRBJ2-1; D unresolved. CDR3 size: 11 residues. V was cut by 8 bases and J by 5 bases, with 7 bases left in between. Germline V gene lookup returns CDR1 MNHNS and CDR2 SASEGT. In nucleotides, the CDR3 is TGTGCCAGCGCGGAAAACAATGAGCAGTTCTTC. As protein: CASAENNEQFF.

V is TRBV7-9 and J is TRBJ1-2; D is possibly TRBD1 (6 bases). Between the trimmed V and J ends, which lost 5 bases and 3 bases, there was a span of 19 bases. This CDR3 contains 16 residues. CDR1 and CDR2 (germline): SEHNR, FQNEAQ (reference sequence). The CDR3 nucleotides read TGTGCCAGCAGCCACCAGGTCGGGGCAGGGGACTATGGCTACACCTTC. This codes for CASSHQVGAGDYGYTF.

The V gene is TRBV27, the J gene TRBJ1-1, with TRBD1 matching over 8 bases. The CDR3 extends over 12 amino acids. The V and J ends lost 8 bases and 4 bases, in that order; junction bases with no gene match: 3. Germline V CDR1 and CDR2: MNHEY, SMNVEV (reference sequence). CDR3 in amino acids: CASYTGGTEAFF. Here the CDR3 DNA reads TGTGCCAGCTACACAGGGGGCACTGAAGCTTTCTTT.

This clone appeared once. The chain uses TRBV27 and TRBJ1-2; TRBD1 is a possible D gene (6 bases). V shed 3 bases and J shed 4 bases, with 9 bases lying between them. Germline values: CDR1 MNHEY, CDR2 SMNVEV (reference sequence). The CDR3 runs to 13 residues. The CDR3 sequence: CASSLVQGYGYTF. The DNA for the CDR3 is TGTGCCAGCAGTTTGGTACAGGGCTATGGCTACACCTTC.

The J gene is TRBJ1-3, the V gene TRBV6-1, with D unresolved. The CDR3 spans 14 residues. Trimming removed 3 bases from V and 0 bases from J, with 6 bases in between. CDR1 is MNHNS and CDR2 is SASEGT in the germline V gene. CDR3 sequence: CASSDASSGNTIYF. CDR3 nucleotide sequence: TGTGCCAGCAGTGACGCCAGCTCTGGAAACACCATATATTTT.

This sequence joins TRBV27 and TRBJ1-1; a possible D gene is TRBD1 (6 bases). Trimming removed 2 bases from V and 5 bases from J, with 18 bases in between. The CDR3 covers 16 residues. The V gene's germline CDR1 is MNHEY and CDR2 SMNVEV (reference sequence). The CDR3 loop is CASSLRIDFRGTEAFF. CDR3 bases: TGTGCCAGCAGTTTACGGATAGACTTCAGGGGAACTGAAGCTTTCTTT.

The chain carries TRBV11-2 and TRBJ1-2; 7 nucleotides line up with TRBD1. Trimming at V came to 5 bases and at J to 4 bases, leaving 10 bases not matched to a gene. The germline V gene has CDR1 SGHAT and CDR2 FQNNGV. This CDR3 comprises 15 residues. The CDR3 sequence: CASSTGTERSYGYTF. The CDR3 region has the DNA TGTGCCAGCAGCACCGGGACAGAACGATCCTATGGCTACACCTTC.

The rearrangement joins TRBV7-8 to TRBJ2-5; 9 bases align to TRBD2. The J call may be incorrect, as the DNA end agrees better with TRBJ2-7. This CDR3 is built from 16 residues. The germline CDR1 and CDR2 sequences are SGHVS and FQNEAQ. CDR3 sequence: CASSLREASGIYEQYF. CDR3 nucleotides: TGTGCCAGCAGCTTACGGGAGGCTAGCGGGATCTACGAGCAGTACTTC.

Regarding this clone: A junction boundary mismatches the germline segment, possibly from a read error. The chain is built from TRBV4-2 and TRBJ1-4; 7 positions match TRBD1. In germline, CDR1 is LGHNA, CDR2 YNFKEQ. This CDR3 has 18 residues. The CDR3 is CASSHKPGQKTNSAGGPF. As DNA, the CDR3 is TGTGCCAGCAGCCATAAGCCGGGACAGAAGACAAATTCAGCGGGAGGCCCTTTT.

J is TRBJ1-2 and V is TRBV6-5; TRBD1 agrees at 9 bases. From germline, CDR1 is MNHEY and CDR2 SVGAGI. The CDR3 has 13 amino acids. J gave up 10 bases and V 6 bases, and 9 bases lay outside the gene matches. CDR3 loop: CASSQTGQGAYTF. The CDR3 region has the DNA TGTGCCAGCAGCCAAACGGGACAGGGAGCCTACACCTTC.

The V gene is TRBV6-6, the J gene TRBJ1-2; TRBD1 agrees at 8 bases. The CDR3 is 16 residues long. V was clipped by 6 bases and J by 7 bases; unmatched bases: 16. Germline V gene lookup returns CDR1 MNHNY and CDR2 SVGAGI (reference sequence). DNA for the CDR3: TGTGCCAGCAGGCAACCGGGACAGGAGTTTTTACGTGGCTACACCTTC. It yields the protein CASRQPGQEFLRGYTF.

The chain employs TRBV19 and TRBJ1-2, with TRBD1 as a possible D gene (5 bases). Trimming left V 0 bases short and J 5 bases short, with 10 bases between. Germline CDR1 is LNHDA and CDR2 is SQIVND (reference sequence). This CDR3 has 14 residues. The CDR3 DNA reads TGTGCCAGTAGTATAGATCGCGGGGGTTATGGCTACACCTTC. It encodes CASSIDRGGYGYTF. The full variable domain, rest sourced from reference TRBV19 and TRBJ1-2, is DGGITQSPKYLFRKEGQNVTLSCEQNLNHDAMYWYRQDPGQGLRLIYYSQIVNDFQKGDIAEGYSVSREKKESFPLTVTSAQKNPTAFYLCASSIDRGGYGYTFGSGTRLTVV.

V gene TRBV13 combines with J gene TRBJ2-7; 14 positions agree with TRBD2. Germline loops: CDR1 PRHDT, CDR2 FYEKMQ (reference sequence). There are 18 residues in the CDR3. V lost 0 bases and J lost 3; bases outside the gene matches: 7. The CDR3 nucleotides are TGTGCCAGCAGCTTAGGTGAGACTAGCGGGGGGGCGGACTACGAGCAGTACTTC. This sequence encodes CASSLGETSGGADYEQYF.

V usage is TRBV5-4 and J usage is TRBJ2-1, with no clear D. CDR1 and CDR2 from the germline V gene are SGHNT and YYREEE (reference sequence). Trimming removed 0 bases at V and 7 bases at J, with 14 bases between. The CDR3 is made up of 15 amino acids. The CDR3 here is CASSLADTTWNEQFF. The DNA of the CDR3 is TGTGCCAGCAGCTTGGCTGACACCACCTGGAATGAGCAGTTCTTC.

The chain couples TRBV2 to TRBJ2-1, with 16 bases fitting TRBD2. CDR1 is SNHLY, CDR2 FYNNEI, per germline. The length of the CDR3 is 17 residues. Trimming cost V 4 bases and J 8 bases; bases outside gene matches: 8. The CDR3 is CASSGGTSGGAKDEQFF. The CDR3 region has the DNA TGTGCCAGCAGTGGCGGGACTAGCGGGGGGGCCAAGGATGAGCAGTTCTTC.

This clone was detected only a few times. The chain is built from TRBV6-6 and TRBJ1-1; TRBD1 might be the D (5 bases). Germline-derived CDR1 and CDR2 are MNHNY and SVGAGI (reference sequence). This CDR3 region has 13 residues. Trimming took 8 bases from V and 1 from J, leaving 11 bases between them. DNA for the CDR3: TGTGCCAGCTCAAGCAGGGCGAACACTGAAGCTTTCTTT. Residues: CASSSRANTEAFF.

The chain couples TRBV30 to TRBJ2-5; weak D call: TRBD1 (6 bases). The CDR3 extends over 11 amino acids. The V gene's germline CDR1 is GTSNPN and CDR2 SVGIG (reference sequence). Deletions cut 4 bases from V and 7 bases from J, with 10 bases between. CDR3 bases: TGTGCCTGGATTAGGGGGTCGACCCAGTACTTC. It yields the protein CAWIRGSTQYF.

V and J are TRBV7-3 and TRBJ2-1, with 9 bases fitting TRBD1. The ends lost 6 bases at V and 6 bases at J; junction bases unmatched: 6. Germline CDR1 reads SGHTA; CDR2 reads FQGTGA. The CDR3 length is 14 residues. The CDR3 DNA follows: TGTGCCAGCAGTTTTGGGACAGGGACCAATGAGCAGTTCTTC. This gives the protein CASSFGTGTNEQFF.

This rearrangement joins TRBV28 to TRBJ2-4; D is perhaps TRBD2 (7 bases). The germline CDR1 and CDR2 sequences are MDHEN and SYDVKM. CDR3 size: 15 residues. V lost 4 bases to trimming and J lost 4 bases, with 14 bases between them. CDR3 sequence reads: CASSSRGGAKNIQYF. In nucleotides, the CDR3 is TGTGCCAGCAGTTCCCGAGGGGGGGCGAAAAACATTCAGTACTTC.

The DNA for the CDR3 is TGTGCCAGCAGCTTAGCAGGGGCTAGCAATCAGCCCCAGCATTTT. Its protein is CASSLAGASNQPQHF. The V call is TRBV7-2, the J call TRBJ1-5, with a possible D match to TRBD1 (5 bases). The CDR3 length is 15 residues. V was trimmed by 0 bases and J by 0 bases, leaving 6 bases between them. CDR1 SGHTA and CDR2 FQGNSA come from the germline V gene.

This rearrangement joins TRBV2 to TRBJ1-5, with 7 bases fitting TRBD1. The V gene end was trimmed by 7 bases and the J gene end by 3 bases; junction bases not matched to a gene: 9. Germline CDR1 reads SNHLY; CDR2 reads FYNNEI. This CDR3 comprises 15 residues. CDR3 residues: CASTSGTAFNQPQHF. The CDR3 DNA reads as TGTGCCAGCACCTCCGGGACAGCCTTCAATCAGCCCCAGCATTTT. Full variable domain (remainder filled in from reference TRBV2 and TRBJ1-5): EPEVTQTPSHQVTQMGQEVILRCVPISNHLYFYWYRQILGQKVEFLVSFYNNEISEKSEIFDDQFSVERPDGSNFTLKIRSTKLEDSAMYFCASTSGTAFNQPQHFGDGTRLSIL.

The chain joins TRBV6-5 to TRBJ1-2; D is unresolved. V gave up 6 bases and J gave up 0 bases, with 8 bases separating them. CDR3 length: 13 residues. Germline CDR1 reads MNHEY; CDR2 reads SVGAGI. CDR3 loop: CASSQVANYGYTF. The CDR3 region has the DNA TGTGCCAGCAGCCAGGTAGCTAACTATGGCTACACCTTC.

In regard to this clone: At one of its ends the junction is not consistent with the germline gene, which may arise from a read error. In the same sample, other DNA sequences code for this CDR3. The J gene is TRBJ2-1, the V gene TRBV5-6; TRBD1 matches at 7 bases. Germline CDR1 SGHDT, CDR2 YYEEEE. This CDR3 region has 17 residues. The CDR3 sequence: CASSLGFGTVTYNEQFF. Here the CDR3 DNA reads TGTGCCAGTAGCTTGGGATTCGGGACAGTGACCTACAATGAGCAGTTCTTC.

The chain employs TRBV2 and TRBJ2-3, with D hard to call. Between the trimmed V and J ends, which lost 6 bases and 3 bases, there was a span of 10 bases. In germline, CDR1 is SNHLY, CDR2 FYNNEI. This CDR3 has 13 residues. Here the CDR3 reads CASRATGTDTQYF. The CDR3 nucleotides are TGTGCCAGCAGGGCAACCGGGACAGATACGCAGTATTTT.

V usage is TRBV7-6 and J usage is TRBJ1-4; D is uncertain. Between the trimmed V and J ends, which lost 5 bases and 0 bases, there was a span of 10 bases. There are 15 residues in the CDR3. The germline V gene encodes CDR1 SGHVS and CDR2 FNYEAQ. The CDR3 bases are TGTGCCAGCAGCCCTCAGGCTGCAACTAATGAAAAACTGTTTTTT. Protein sequence: CASSPQAATNEKLFF.